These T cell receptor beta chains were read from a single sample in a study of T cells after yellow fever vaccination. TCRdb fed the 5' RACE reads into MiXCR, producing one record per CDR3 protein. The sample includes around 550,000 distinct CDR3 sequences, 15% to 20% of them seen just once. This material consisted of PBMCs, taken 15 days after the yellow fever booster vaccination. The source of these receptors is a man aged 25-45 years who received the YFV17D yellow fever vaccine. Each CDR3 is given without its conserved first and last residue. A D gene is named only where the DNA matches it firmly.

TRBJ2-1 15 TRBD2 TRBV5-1 ASFLSGRGRSYNEQF
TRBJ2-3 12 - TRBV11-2 ASSLPFFADTQY
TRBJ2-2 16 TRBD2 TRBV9 ASSVASGRAGVTGELF
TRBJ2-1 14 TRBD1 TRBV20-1 SANNPDRASYNEQF
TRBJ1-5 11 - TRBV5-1 ASSMDSFQPQH
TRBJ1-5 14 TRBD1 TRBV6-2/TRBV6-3 ASRDRDRDSNQPQH
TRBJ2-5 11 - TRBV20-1 SANYAGVETQY
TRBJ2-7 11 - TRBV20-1 SLRLPLGYEQY
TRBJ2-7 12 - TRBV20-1 SARDSISAYEQY
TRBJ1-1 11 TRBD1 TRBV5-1 ASSSDRGRRAF
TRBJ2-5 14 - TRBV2 ASSGGWDIGQETQY
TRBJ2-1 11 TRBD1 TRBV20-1 SALKTGVDEQF
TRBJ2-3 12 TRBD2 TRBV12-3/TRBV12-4 ATEAGGSTDTQY
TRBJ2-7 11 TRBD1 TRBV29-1 SVGTGDRYEQY
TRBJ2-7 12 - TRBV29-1 SVEGPGQQYEQY
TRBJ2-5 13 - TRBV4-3 ASSQGRGRAETQY
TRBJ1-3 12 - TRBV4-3 ASSPEVTGNTIY
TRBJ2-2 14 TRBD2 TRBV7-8 ASIPAGGVNTGELF
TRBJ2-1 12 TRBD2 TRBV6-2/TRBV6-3 ASTREGGYNEQF
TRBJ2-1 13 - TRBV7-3 ASSLLAEWGNEQF
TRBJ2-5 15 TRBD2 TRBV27 ASSFAPYSGKGETQY
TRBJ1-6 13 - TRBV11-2 ASSSLRPSNSPLH
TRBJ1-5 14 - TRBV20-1 SARDPDIWGNQPQH
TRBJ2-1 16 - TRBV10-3 AISEPVGDGLSYNEQF
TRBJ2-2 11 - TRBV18 ASSPNAPGELF
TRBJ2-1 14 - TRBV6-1 ASRIYLGTNLNEQF
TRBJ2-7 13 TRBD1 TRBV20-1 SARPEGQGTFEQY
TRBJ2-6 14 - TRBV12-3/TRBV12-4 ASSFRSTSGANVLT
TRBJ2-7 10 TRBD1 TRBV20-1 SAVDRLPEQY
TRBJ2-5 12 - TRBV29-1 SVEDPTPRGTQY
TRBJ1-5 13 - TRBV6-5 ASSYEGGGNQPQH
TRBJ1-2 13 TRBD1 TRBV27 ASSLSYRGLYGYT
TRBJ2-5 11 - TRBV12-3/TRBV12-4 ASTRDVGETQY
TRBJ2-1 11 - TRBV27 ASSGGIYNEQF
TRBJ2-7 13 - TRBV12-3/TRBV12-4 ASSLVTRNHYEQY
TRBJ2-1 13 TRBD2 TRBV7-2 ASSLGSGDYNEQF
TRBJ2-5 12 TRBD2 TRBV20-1 SADRGAGTETQY
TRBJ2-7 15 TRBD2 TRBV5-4 ASSLAGSGRDSYEQY
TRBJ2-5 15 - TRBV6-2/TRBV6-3 ASTPPAGRPNEETQY
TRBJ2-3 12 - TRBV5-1 ASSNSYLTDTQY
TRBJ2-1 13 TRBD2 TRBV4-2 ASSLGLAEHNEQF
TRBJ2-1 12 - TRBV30 AWSVPRGYNEQF
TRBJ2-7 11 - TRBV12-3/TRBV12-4 ASSLSVLNEQY
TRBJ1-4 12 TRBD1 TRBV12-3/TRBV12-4 ASSLQGASEKLF
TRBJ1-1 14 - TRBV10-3 AISDLTRNGHTEAF
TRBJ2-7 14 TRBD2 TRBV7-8 ASSLVERDFTYEQY
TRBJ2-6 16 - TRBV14 ASSVKAGLTSGANVPT
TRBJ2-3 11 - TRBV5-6 ASSLEGVDTQY
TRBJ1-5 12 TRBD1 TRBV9 ASSVQGGSQPQH
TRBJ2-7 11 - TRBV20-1 SATDPKGSEQY
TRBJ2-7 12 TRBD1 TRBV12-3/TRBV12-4 ASSAQGQGDEQY
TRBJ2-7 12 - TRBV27 ASSFIPGLYEQY